Listed below are T cell receptor beta chains from one sample, sequenced in a study of OX40 agonist ivuxolimab in advanced cancers. Clones were read by immunoSEQ multiplex PCR, and TCRdb kept only the in-frame ones, dropping some. This sample yields about 9,900 clones, of which approximately 70% are seen a single time; 25% to 35% belongs to the top ten. This sample comprised CD4+ or CD8+ T cells sorted from blood, obtained in a trial of the OX40 agonist ivuxolimab. These receptors came from an adult with an advanced solid tumor such as melanoma, head and neck, liver or kidney cancer. Both conserved end residues are part of each CDR3. A D gene is named only where the DNA matches it firmly. The size field is filled for only some rows; it gives once, few, many or a size class.

D gene,clone size,J gene,V gene,CDR3 DNA,CDR3 protein
-,once,TRBJ1-2,TRBV30,TGTGCCTGGAGTTTGGGCGGGACGGGCTATGGCTACACCTTC,CAWSLGGTGYGYTF
-,-,TRBJ1-5,TRBV10-3,TGTGCCATCAGTGAGGCGGGGGTCGGCAATCAGCCCCAGCATTTT,CAISEAGVGNQPQHF
-,-,TRBJ1-1,TRBV6-6,TGTGCCAGCAGTTACCTGGGAGGCACTGAAGCTTTCTTT,CASSYLGGTEAFF
-,-,TRBJ1-1,TRBV27,TGTGCCAGCAGTTTCATCGTAGCCGGGGGCCTTAACACTGAAGCTTTCTTT,CASSFIVAGGLNTEAFF
-,-,TRBJ1-1,TRBV7-9,TGTGCCAGCCGCCTGGGGGCCCAGGCGACAGAAGCTTTCTTT,CASRLGAQATEAFF
TRBD2,-,TRBJ2-1,TRBV10-1,TGCGCCAGCAGTCCTTGGGCGGGAGGACGCAATGAGCAGTTCTTC,CASSPWAGGRNEQFF
-,-,TRBJ1-5,TRBV27,TGTGCCAGCAGTTTAAAGAGCAATCAGCCCCAGCATTTT,CASSLKSNQPQHF
-,-,TRBJ1-1,TRBV19,TGTGCCAGTAGTATAGTTCGGAGCACTGAAGCTTTCTTT,CASSIVRSTEAFF
-,-,TRBJ1-4,TRBV27,TGTGCCAGCTCTCTTCAGGGAGGTTGGGAAAAACTGTTTTTT,CASSLQGGWEKLFF
-,-,TRBJ2-2,TRBV4-1,TGCGCCAGCAGCCAAGAAGACACCGACACCGGGGAGCTGTTTTTT,CASSQEDTDTGELFF
-,once,TRBJ1-1,TRBV13,TGTGCCAGCAGCTTATTTACGGGTGAAGCTTTCTTT,CASSLFTGEAFF
-,-,TRBJ2-1,TRBV19,TGTGCCAGTTCCTCCGGAGGTAGCGTGTACAATGAGCAGTTCTTC,CASSSGGSVYNEQFF
TRBD1,-,TRBJ1-1,TRBV12-5,TGTGCTAGTGGTTTGCTACGGACAGGGGGCGCATCGTCTGAAGCTTTCTTT,CASGLLRTGGASSEAFF
-,-,TRBJ2-2,TRBV13,TGTGCCAGCAGCTTAGCTGGGGGCCACACCGGGGAGCTGTTTTTT,CASSLAGGHTGELFF
TRBD1,-,TRBJ1-5,TRBV4-1,TGCGCCAGCAGCCAGAACAGGGGGATGGTTCAGCCCCAGCATTTT,CASSQNRGMVQPQHF
-,-,TRBJ2-1,TRBV7-3,TGTGCCAGCAGCCGCGGAGGCGGCTACAATGAGCAGTTCTTC,CASSRGGGYNEQFF
-,-,TRBJ1-3,TRBV2,TGTGCCAGCGGAGCGGACGGGAGTTCTGGAAACACCATATATTTT,CASGADGSSGNTIYF
-,-,TRBJ2-1,TRBV30,TGTGCCTGGAGTGTCTGGGGGGATGAGCAGTTCTTC,CAWSVWGDEQFF
-,few,TRBJ1-4,TRBV9,TGTGCCAGCAGCATAGGGGGGACGGTAAATGAAAAACTGTTTTTT,CASSIGGTVNEKLFF
TRBD2,-,TRBJ2-5,TRBV28,TGTGCCAGCAGTACTCGAGCGGCGGGGGGGGAGACCCAGTACTTC,CASSTRAAGGETQYF
-,-,TRBJ2-7,TRBV19,TGTGCCAGTAGCCCCCGGACAGCTGGGGGCGAGCAGTACTTC,CASSPRTAGGEQYF
TRBD1,few,TRBJ1-2,TRBV6-5,TGTGCCAGCGCACGACAGGGGGGGAACTATGGCTACACCTTC,CASARQGGNYGYTF